The present TCR beta chain was sequenced within a study of identical twins. Regarding the study as a whole: Weaker excess twin sharing was seen among beta out-of-frame sequences.

This CDR3 comprises 15 residues. V shed 6 bases and J 0 bases; nucleotides not matched to a gene: 4. Germline V CDR1 and CDR2: MNHNS, SASEGT. This clonotype was recorded many times. Its matching antigen is unknown. TCRdb analysed the 5' RACE reads with MiXCR anew, one entry per CDR3 protein. The sample includes some 790,000 distinct CDR3 sequences, approximately 18% of them seen just once. Separately, the same data were catalogued under a study of T cells expressing NK-cell markers. That study adds: In several donors, dominant CD3+CD56+NKG2C+ clones formed roughly 1.0-7.5% of CD8+ cells.

This rearrangement joins TRBV6-1 to TRBJ2-1, with 8 bases lining up with TRBD2. The source of this sequence is a woman aged 18-30 years in good health. Sequencing was performed on PBMCs. The DNA for the CDR3 is TGTGCCAGCAGCCTTAGCGGGACCTCCTACAATGAGCAGTTCTTC. It is translated as CASSLSGTSYNEQFF.